Shown below are 14 T cell receptor beta chains from a single sample sequenced in a study of blood T cell repertoires in COVID-19. The table came from immunoSEQ multiplex PCR; TCRdb's copy has only in-frame clones and leaves some out. The table lists approximately 200,000 clones, roughly 90% of them singletons. Material for sequencing was peripheral blood. These receptor sequences come from a woman aged 55-75 years with acute or convalescent COVID-19.

The rearrangement joins TRBV29-1 to TRBJ2-7, with 9 bases aligning to TRBD2. The CDR3 extends over 13 amino acids. V gave up 6 bases and J gave up 2 bases; unmatched junction bases: 5. Germline CDR1 is SQVTM and CDR2 is ANQGSEA. CDR3: CSVETSGTYEQYF. DNA for the CDR3: TGCAGCGTGGAGACTAGCGGAACCTACGAGCAGTACTTC.

J is TRBJ1-4 and V is TRBV18, with 8 bases matching TRBD1. The CDR3 is made up of 17 amino acids. Germline CDR1 reads KGHSH; CDR2 reads LQKENI. Losses at the gene ends were 8 bases for V and 7 bases for J; bases not matched to a gene: 18. CDR3 coding DNA: TGTGCCAGCACCCTGGGGACAGGACGCGGTTCGGGTGAAAAACTGTTTTTT. Translating it yields CASTLGTGRGSGEKLFF.

The J gene is TRBJ2-7, the V gene TRBV5-6; D perhaps matches TRBD1 (5 bases). The ends were cut back, 0 bases at V and 2 bases at J, with 12 bases in the middle. Germline CDR1 and CDR2: SGHDT and YYEEEE. CDR3 length: 15 amino acids. CDR3 in amino acids: CASSLDRYVTYEQYF. CDR3 DNA sequence: TGTGCCAGCAGCTTGGACAGGTACGTGACCTACGAGCAGTACTTC.

V is TRBV27 and J is TRBJ1-6, with TRBD1 matching 12 bases. Trimming took 4 bases from V and 7 from J; bases not matched to a gene: 5. The germline V gene encodes CDR1 MNHEY and CDR2 SMNVEV (reference sequence). The CDR3 extends over 16 amino acids. In DNA form, the CDR3 reads TGTGCCAGCAGTTCCGGGACAGGGGGCTGGAATTCACCCCTCCACTTT. This gives the protein CASSSGTGGWNSPLHF.

The chain recombines TRBV7-2 with TRBJ1-5; TRBD1 matches at 8 bases. Per the germline V gene, CDR1 is SGHTA and CDR2 is FQGNSA. This CDR3 spans 18 amino acids. Trimming cost V 5 bases and J 0 bases; bases outside gene matches: 12. The CDR3, as DNA: TGTGCCAGCAGCCCCAGCGGCACAGGGGGAGGTAGCAATCAGCCCCAGCATTTT. Translating it yields CASSPSGTGGGSNQPQHF.

This sequence joins TRBV5-1 and TRBJ1-4; D is possibly TRBD1 (5 bases). Germline CDR1 is SGHRS and CDR2 is YFSETQ. Trimming shortened V by 3 bases and J by 3 bases, and 9 bases separated the two germline ends. This CDR3 comprises 14 residues. CDR3 sequence (DNA): TGCGCCAGCAGCTCAGGGCTGGCTAATGAAAAACTGTTTTTT. Translated, it gives CASSSGLANEKLFF.

This sequence joins TRBV14 and TRBJ1-3; no definite D call. This CDR3 has 18 residues. Trimming stripped 0 bases from V and 0 bases from J, with 15 bases between. Germline values: CDR1 SGHDN, CDR2 FVKESK. This chain's CDR3 is CASSQDRVGRASGNTIYF. CDR3 bases: TGTGCCAGCAGCCAAGATCGGGTTGGGAGGGCCTCTGGAAACACCATATATTTT. Full variable domain (missing parts from reference TRBV14 and TRBJ1-3): EAGVTQFPSHSVIEKGQTVTLRCDPISGHDNLYWYRRVMGKEIKFLLHFVKESKQDESGMPNNRFLAERTGGTYSTLKVQPAELEDSGVYFCASSQDRVGRASGNTIYFGEGSWLTVV.

V usage is TRBV12-5 and J usage is TRBJ1-5; 8 bases map to TRBD1. The CDR3 has 15 residues. CDR1 and CDR2 from the germline V gene are LGHNT and FRNRAP. The V gene end was trimmed by 4 bases and the J gene end by 4 bases; junction bases not matched to a gene: 6. This CDR3 reads CASGSGQGRNQPQHF. The DNA for the CDR3 is TGTGCTAGTGGTTCCGGACAGGGTCGGAATCAGCCCCAGCATTTT.

The chain has TRBV2 and TRBJ2-2; 8 bases line up with TRBD2. The germline V gene has CDR1 SNHLY and CDR2 FYNNEI. The CDR3 runs 15 residues. The J segment lost 3 bases and the V segment lost 7 bases, leaving 7 bases of the junction unmatched. CDR3 bases: TGTGCCAGCATGGCGGGGGGCTCCTACACCGGGGAGCTGTTTTTT. It yields the protein CASMAGGSYTGELFF.

CDR3 sequence (DNA): TGTGCCATCAGCAACGGACTAGCGGGAGCTACCTACGAGCAGTACTTC. Translated, it gives CAISNGLAGATYEQYF. The chain recombines TRBV10-3 with TRBJ2-7; 13 bases line up with TRBD2. V gave up 6 bases and J gave up 2 bases; unmatched junction bases: 7. This CDR3 has 16 amino acids. Germline CDR1 and CDR2: ENHRY and SYGVKD.

For the CDR3, the DNA is TGTGCCAGCAGGGATGTTTCGACAGGGAAAAGGGAGCTGTTTTTT. Translating gives CASRDVSTGKRELFF. The gene calls are TRBV27 and TRBJ2-2; TRBD1 aligns across 7 bases. Germline CDR1 and CDR2: MNHEY and SMNVEV (reference sequence). V was clipped by 6 bases and J by 9 bases; unmatched bases: 13. This CDR3 is built from 15 residues.

This clone appeared once. This chain uses TRBV13 with TRBJ1-1; 7 nucleotides agree with TRBD1. The germline V gene has CDR1 PRHDT and CDR2 FYEKMQ (reference sequence). This CDR3 has 14 residues. Losses at the gene ends were 7 bases for V and 0 bases for J; bases not matched to a gene: 5. The CDR3 DNA is TGTGCCAGCAACCGACAGGGTATGAACACTGAAGCTTTCTTT. Residues: CASNRQGMNTEAFF.

This clone was seen only once. The CDR3 here is CSAGRSTEAFF. In nucleotides, the CDR3 is TGCAGTGCTGGCAGAAGTACTGAAGCTTTCTTT. J is TRBJ1-1 and V is TRBV20-1; D is ambiguous. The V gene's germline CDR1 is DFQATT and CDR2 SNEGSKA (reference sequence). This CDR3 is 11 amino acids long. V gave up 5 bases and J gave up 5 bases, with 9 bases separating them.

The genes are TRBV19 and TRBJ1-2; D not resolved. Trimming took 7 bases from V and 5 from J, leaving 11 bases between them. Germline assignment: CDR1 LNHDA and CDR2 SQIVND (reference sequence). There are 12 residues in the CDR3. CDR3 coding DNA: TGTGCCAGTATGAACAGTAGGTATGGCTACACCTTC. Amino acid sequence: CASMNSRYGYTF.